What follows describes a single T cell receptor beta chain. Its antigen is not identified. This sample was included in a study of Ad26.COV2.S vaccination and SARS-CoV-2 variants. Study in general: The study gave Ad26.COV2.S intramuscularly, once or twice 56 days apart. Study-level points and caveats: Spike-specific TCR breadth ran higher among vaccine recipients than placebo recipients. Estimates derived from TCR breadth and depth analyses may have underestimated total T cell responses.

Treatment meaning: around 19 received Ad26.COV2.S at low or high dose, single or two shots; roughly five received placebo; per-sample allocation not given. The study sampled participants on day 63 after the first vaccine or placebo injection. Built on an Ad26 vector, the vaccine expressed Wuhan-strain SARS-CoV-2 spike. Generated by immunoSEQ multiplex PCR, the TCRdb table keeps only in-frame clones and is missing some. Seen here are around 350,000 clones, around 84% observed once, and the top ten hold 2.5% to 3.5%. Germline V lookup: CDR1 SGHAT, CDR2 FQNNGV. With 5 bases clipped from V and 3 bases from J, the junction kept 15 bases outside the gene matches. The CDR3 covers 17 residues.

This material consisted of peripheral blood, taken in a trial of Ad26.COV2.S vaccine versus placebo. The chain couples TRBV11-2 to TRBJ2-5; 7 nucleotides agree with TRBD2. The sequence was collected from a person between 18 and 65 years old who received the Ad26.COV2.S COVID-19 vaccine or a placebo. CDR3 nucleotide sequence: TGTGCCAGCAGCCAATACAAGACTAGCCGGTCGAAAGAGACCCAGTACTTC. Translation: CASSQYKTSRSKETQYF. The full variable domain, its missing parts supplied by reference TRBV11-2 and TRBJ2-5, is EAGVAQSPRYKIIEKRQSVAFWCNPISGHATLYWYQQILGQGPKLLIQFQNNGVVDDSQLPKDRFSAERLKGVDSTLKIQPAKLEDSAVYLCASSQYKTSRSKETQYFGPGTRLLVL.